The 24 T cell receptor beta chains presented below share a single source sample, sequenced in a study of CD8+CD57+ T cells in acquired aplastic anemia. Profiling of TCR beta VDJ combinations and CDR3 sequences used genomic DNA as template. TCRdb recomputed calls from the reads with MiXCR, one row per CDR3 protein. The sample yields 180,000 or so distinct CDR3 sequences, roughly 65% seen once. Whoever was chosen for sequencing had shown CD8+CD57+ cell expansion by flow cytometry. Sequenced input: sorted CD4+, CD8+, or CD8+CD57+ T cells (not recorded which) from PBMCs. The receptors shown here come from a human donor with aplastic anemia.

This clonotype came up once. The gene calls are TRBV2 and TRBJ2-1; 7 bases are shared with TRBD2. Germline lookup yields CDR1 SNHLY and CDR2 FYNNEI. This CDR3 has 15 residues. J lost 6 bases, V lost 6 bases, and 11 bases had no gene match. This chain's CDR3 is CASSPWAGASNEQFF. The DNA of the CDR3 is TGTGCCAGCAGCCCTTGGGCGGGAGCGTCCAATGAGCAGTTCTTC.

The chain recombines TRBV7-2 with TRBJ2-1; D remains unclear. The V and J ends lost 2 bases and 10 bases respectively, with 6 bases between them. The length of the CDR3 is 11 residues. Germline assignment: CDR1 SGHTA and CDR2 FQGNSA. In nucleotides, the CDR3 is TGTGCCAGCAGCTTAATCGAAGAGCAGTTCTTC. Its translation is CASSLIEEQFF.

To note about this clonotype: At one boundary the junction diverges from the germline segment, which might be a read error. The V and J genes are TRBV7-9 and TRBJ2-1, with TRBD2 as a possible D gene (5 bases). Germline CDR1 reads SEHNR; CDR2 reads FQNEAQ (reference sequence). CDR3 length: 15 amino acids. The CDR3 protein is CASNPSSSSYNEQFF. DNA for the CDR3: TGCGCCAGCAACCCTAGCAGCAGCTCCTACAATGAGCAGTTCTTC.

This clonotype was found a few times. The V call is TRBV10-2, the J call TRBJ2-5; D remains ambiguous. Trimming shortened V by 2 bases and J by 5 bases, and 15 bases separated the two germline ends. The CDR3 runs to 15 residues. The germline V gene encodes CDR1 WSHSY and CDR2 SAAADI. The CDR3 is CASSEHSLVHETQYF. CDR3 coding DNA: TGCGCCAGCAGTGAGCATAGCCTAGTGCATGAGACCCAGTACTTC.

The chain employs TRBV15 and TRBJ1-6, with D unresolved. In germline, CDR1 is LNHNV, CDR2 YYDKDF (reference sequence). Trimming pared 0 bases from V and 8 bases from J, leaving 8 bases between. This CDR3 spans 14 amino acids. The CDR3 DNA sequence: TGTGCCACCAGCAGAGATATGAGGGATTCACCCCTCCACTTT. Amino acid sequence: CATSRDMRDSPLHF.

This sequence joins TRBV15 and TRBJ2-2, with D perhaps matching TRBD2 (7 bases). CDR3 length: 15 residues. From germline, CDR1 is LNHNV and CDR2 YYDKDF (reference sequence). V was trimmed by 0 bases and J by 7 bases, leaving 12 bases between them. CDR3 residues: CATSRERGLVGELFF. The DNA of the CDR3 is TGTGCCACCAGCAGAGAGCGGGGGCTGGTCGGGGAGCTGTTTTTT. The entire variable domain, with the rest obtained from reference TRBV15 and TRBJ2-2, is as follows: DAMVIQNPRYQVTQFGKPVTLSCSQTLNHNVMYWYQQKSSQAPKLLFHYYDKDFNNEADTPDNFQSRRPNTSFCFLDIRSPGLGDTAMYLCATSRERGLVGELFFGEGSRLTVL.

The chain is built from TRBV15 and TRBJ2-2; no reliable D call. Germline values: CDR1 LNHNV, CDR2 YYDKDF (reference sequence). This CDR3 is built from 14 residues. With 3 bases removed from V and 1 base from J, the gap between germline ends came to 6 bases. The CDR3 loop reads CATSSGRNTGELFF. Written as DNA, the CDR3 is TGTGCCACCAGCAGTGGCAGGAACACCGGGGAGCTGTTTTTT.

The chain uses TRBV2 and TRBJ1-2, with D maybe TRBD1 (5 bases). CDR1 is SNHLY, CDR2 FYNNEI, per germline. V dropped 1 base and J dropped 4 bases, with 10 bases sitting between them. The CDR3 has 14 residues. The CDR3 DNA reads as TGTGCCAGCAGTGAAGTCCAGGGTCCCTATGGCTACACCTTC. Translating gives CASSEVQGPYGYTF.

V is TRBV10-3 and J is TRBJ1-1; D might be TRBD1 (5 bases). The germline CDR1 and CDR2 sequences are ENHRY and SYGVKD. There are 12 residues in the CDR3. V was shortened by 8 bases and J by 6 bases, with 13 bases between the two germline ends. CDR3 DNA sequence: TGTGCCATCCGCGGGGCACTGCCTGAAGCTTTCTTT. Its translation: CAIRGALPEAFF.

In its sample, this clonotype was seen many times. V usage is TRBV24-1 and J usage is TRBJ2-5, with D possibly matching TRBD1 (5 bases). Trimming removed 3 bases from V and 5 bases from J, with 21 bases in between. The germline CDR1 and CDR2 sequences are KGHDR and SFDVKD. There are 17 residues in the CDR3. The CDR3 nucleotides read TGTGCCACCAGTGATGGGGCCCAGGGAAGGATGGAGGAGACCCAGTACTTC. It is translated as CATSDGAQGRMEETQYF.

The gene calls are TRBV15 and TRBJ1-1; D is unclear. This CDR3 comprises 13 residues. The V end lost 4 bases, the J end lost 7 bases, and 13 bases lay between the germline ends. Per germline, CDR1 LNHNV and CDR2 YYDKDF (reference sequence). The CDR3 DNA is TGTGCCACCAGCACGAGACTAAACTATGAAGCTTTCTTT. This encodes CATSTRLNYEAFF.

For the CDR3, the DNA is TGTGCCAGCAGCTTGGTTGAGGCTCACGAGCAGTACTTC. Amino acid sequence: CASSLVEAHEQYF. This sequence joins TRBV5-6 and TRBJ2-7; D gene ambiguous. Trimming took 0 bases from V and 5 from J, leaving 9 bases between them. The CDR3 length is 13 residues. Germline V gene lookup returns CDR1 SGHDT and CDR2 YYEEEE.

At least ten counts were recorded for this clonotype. The DNA of the CDR3 is TGTGCCACCAGTGCCCTAGCGGGGGGCAGAGATACGCAGTATTTT. This codes for CATSALAGGRDTQYF. This chain connects TRBV24-1 to TRBJ2-3, with TRBD2 matching 11 bases. Germline lookup yields CDR1 KGHDR and CDR2 SFDVKD. The CDR3 is made up of 15 amino acids. The junction had 5 bases not matched to a gene; V was cut back by 5 bases and J by 5 bases.

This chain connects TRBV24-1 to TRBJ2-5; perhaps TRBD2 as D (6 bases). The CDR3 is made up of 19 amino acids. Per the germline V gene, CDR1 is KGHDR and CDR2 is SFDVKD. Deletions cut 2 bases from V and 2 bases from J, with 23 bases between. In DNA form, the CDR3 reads TGTGCCACCAGTGATTCCCGGGACTTAGGATTGATTCAACAAGAGACCCAGTACTTC. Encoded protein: CATSDSRDLGLIQQETQYF.

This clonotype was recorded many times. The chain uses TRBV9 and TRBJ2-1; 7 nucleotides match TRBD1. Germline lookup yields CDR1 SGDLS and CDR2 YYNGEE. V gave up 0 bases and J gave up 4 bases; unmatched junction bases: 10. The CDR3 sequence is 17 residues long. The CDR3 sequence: CASSVVPRTGLYNEQFF. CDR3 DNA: TGTGCCAGCAGCGTAGTTCCCCGGACAGGCCTGTACAATGAGCAGTTCTTC.

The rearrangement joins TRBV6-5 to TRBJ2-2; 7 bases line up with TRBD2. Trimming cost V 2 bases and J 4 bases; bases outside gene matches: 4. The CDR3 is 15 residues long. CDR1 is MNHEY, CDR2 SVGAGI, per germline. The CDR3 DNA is TGTGCCAGCAGTTACGGCGGGGGTGGCACCGGGGAGCTGTTTTTT. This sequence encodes CASSYGGGGTGELFF.

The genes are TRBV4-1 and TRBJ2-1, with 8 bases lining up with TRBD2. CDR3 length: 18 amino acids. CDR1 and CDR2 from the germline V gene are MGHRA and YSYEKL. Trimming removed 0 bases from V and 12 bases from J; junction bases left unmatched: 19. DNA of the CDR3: TGCGCCAGCAGCCAAGATAGGGAAGTAGCGGGATCCCTGTCAGGGCAGTTCTTC. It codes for CASSQDREVAGSLSGQFF.

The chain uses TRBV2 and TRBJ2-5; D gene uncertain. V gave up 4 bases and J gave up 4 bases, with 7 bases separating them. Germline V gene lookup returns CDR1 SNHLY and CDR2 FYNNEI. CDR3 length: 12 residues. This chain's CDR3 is CASSVRGETQYF. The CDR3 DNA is TGTGCCAGCAGTGTCCGCGGAGAGACCCAGTACTTC.

As DNA, the CDR3 is TGCAGCGTTGCTGGACTAGCGGGAAGTTCAGATACGCAGTATTTT. This gives the protein CSVAGLAGSSDTQYF. The genes are TRBV29-1 and TRBJ2-3, with 12 bases matching TRBD2. This CDR3 has 15 amino acids. Trimming took 4 bases from V and 4 from J; bases not matched to a gene: 6. Germline loops: CDR1 SQVTM, CDR2 ANQGSEA.

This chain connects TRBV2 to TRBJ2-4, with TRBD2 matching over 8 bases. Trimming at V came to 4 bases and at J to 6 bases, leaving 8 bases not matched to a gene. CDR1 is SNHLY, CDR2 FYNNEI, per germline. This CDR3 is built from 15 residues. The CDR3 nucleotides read TGTGCCAGCAGTGCCCTGCGGGGGGTCGGAAACATTCAGTACTTC. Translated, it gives CASSALRGVGNIQYF.

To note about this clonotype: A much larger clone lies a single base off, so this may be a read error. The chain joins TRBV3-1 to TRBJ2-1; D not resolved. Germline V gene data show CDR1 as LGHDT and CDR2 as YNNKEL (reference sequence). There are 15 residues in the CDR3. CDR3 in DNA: TGTGCCAGCAGCCAGATTGAACAGTCTTACAATGGGCAGTTCTTC. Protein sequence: CASSQIEQSYNGQFF.

The CDR3 region is CASSERQLLPEAFF. The CDR3, as DNA: TGTGCCAGCAGTGAGAGACAGCTTCTTCCTGAAGCTTTCTTT. V gene TRBV6-1 combines with J gene TRBJ1-1, with a weak D call TRBD1 (5 bases). This CDR3 is 14 amino acids long. The V end was cut by 3 bases, the J end by 6 bases, with 14 bases between. The germline V gene has CDR1 MNHNS and CDR2 SASEGT.

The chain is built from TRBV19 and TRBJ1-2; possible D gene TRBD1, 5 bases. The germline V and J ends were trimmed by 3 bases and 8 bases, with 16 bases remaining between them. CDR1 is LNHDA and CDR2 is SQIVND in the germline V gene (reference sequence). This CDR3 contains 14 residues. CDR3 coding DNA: TGTGCCAGTAGTATTGGTTGGCAGGGAGGCGGCTACACCTTC. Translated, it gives CASSIGWQGGGYTF.

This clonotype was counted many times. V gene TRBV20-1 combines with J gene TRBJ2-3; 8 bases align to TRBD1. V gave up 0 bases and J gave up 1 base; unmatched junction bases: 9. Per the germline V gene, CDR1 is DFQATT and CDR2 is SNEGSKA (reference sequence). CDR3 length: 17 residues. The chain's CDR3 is CSARDWGRGRGTDTQYF. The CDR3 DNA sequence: TGCAGTGCTAGAGATTGGGGCAGGGGGCGAGGCACAGATACGCAGTATTTT.